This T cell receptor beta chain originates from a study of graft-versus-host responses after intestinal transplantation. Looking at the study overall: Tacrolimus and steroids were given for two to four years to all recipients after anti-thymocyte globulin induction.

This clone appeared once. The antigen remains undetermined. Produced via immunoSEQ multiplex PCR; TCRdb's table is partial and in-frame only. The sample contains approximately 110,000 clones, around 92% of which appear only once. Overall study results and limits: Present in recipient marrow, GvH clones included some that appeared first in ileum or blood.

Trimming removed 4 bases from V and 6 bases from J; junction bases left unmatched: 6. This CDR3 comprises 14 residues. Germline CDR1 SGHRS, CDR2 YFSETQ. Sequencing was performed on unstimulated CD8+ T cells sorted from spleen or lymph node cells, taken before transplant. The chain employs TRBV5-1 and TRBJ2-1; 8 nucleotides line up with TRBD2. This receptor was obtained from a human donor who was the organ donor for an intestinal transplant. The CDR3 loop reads CASSLGLARNEQFF. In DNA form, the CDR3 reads TGCGCCAGCAGCCTCGGACTAGCACGCAATGAGCAGTTCTTC.